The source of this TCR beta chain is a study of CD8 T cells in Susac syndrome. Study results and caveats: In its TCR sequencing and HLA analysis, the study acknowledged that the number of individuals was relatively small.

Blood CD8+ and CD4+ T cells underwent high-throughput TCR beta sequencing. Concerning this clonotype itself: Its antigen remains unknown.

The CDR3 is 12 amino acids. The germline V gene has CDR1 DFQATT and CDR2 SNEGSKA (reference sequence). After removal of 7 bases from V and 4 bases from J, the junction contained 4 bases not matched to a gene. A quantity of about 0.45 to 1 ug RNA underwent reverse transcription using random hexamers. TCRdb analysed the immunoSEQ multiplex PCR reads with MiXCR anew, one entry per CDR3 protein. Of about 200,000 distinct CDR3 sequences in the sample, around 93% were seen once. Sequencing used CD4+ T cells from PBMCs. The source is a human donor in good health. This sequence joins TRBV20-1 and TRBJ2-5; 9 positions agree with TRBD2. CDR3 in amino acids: CSGLSGGETQYF. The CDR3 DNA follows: TGCAGTGGTCTTAGCGGGGGAGAGACCCAGTACTTC.